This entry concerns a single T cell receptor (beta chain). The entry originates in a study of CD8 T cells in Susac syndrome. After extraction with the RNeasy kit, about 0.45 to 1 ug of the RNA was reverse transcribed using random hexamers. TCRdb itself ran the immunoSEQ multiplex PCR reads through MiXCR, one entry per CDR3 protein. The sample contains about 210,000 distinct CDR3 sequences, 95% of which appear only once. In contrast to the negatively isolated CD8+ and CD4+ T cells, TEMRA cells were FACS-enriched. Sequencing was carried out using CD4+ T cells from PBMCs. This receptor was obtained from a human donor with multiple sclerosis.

CDR3 loop: CASSPTGTGSDYGYTF. The CDR3 DNA sequence: TGTGCCAGCAGCCCGACCGGAACAGGGAGCGACTATGGCTACACCTTC. This chain uses TRBV7-9 with TRBJ1-2; weak D call: TRBD1 (6 bases). CDR3 length: 16 amino acids. The germline V gene has CDR1 SEHNR and CDR2 FQNEAQ (reference sequence). Trimming stripped 5 bases from V and 3 bases from J, with 19 bases between.